This T cell receptor beta chain is from a study of shared clonotypes between healthy human individuals. The method was immunoSEQ multiplex PCR; TCRdb's version includes in-frame clones alone and lacks a portion of them. The data contain millions of clones, approximately 95% of them singletons. The donor population consisted of healthy HIV-negative adults with no recent acute infections or vaccinations. On this clone itself: Its antigen is unidentified.

Study-wide points: Naive subsets usually exceeded memory subsets in estimated richness. The study's rarefaction showed incomplete sorted-subset sequencing despite large depth.

Germline V gene data show CDR1 as SGHRS and CDR2 as YFSETQ. Trimming took off 7 bases at V and 2 bases at J, with 21 bases between the two ends. The CDR3 consists of 17 residues. The rearrangement uses TRBV5-1 and TRBJ2-2, with D tentatively TRBD1 (6 bases). The receptor comes from a man between 18 and 35 years old in good health. Some clones in this sample may be carry-over from other donors' samples. Material: naive CD4+ T cells from PBMCs. Stated subset: CD45RA+ positively selected. CDR3 nucleotide sequence: TGCGCCAGCTCATCTCGGCCTCAGGGGCAAAACACCGGGGAGCTGTTTTTT. Its protein is CASSSRPQGQNTGELFF. The variable domain in full, completed from reference TRBV5-1 and TRBJ2-2, reads KAGVTQTPRYLIKTRGQQVTLSCSPISGHRSVSWYQQTPGQGLQFLFEYFSETQRNKGNFPGRFSGRQFSNSRSEMNVSTLELGDSALYLCASSSRPQGQNTGELFFGEGSRLTVL.